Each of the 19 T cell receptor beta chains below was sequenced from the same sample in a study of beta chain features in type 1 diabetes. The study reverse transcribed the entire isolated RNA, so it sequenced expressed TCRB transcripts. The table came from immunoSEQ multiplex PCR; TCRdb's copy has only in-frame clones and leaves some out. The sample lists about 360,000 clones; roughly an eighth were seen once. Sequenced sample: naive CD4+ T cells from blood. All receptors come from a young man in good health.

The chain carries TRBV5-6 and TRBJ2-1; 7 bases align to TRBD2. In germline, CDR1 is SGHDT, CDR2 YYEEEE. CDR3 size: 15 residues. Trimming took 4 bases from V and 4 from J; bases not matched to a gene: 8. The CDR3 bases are TGTGCCAGCAGCCCCGGGACTATCCTATACAATGAGCAGTTCTTC. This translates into CASSPGTILYNEQFF.

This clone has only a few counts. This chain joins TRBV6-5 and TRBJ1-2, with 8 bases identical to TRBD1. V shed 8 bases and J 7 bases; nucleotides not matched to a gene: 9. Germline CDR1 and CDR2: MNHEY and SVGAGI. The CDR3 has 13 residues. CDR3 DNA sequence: TGTGCCAGCCGGCGGCAGGGGGCAGCTGGCTACACCTTC. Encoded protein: CASRRQGAAGYTF.

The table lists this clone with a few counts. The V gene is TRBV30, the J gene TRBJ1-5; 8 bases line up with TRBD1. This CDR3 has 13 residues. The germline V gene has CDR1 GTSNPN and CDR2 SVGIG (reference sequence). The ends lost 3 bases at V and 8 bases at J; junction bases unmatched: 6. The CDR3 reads CAWSRDRLEPQHF. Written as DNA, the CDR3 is TGTGCCTGGAGCCGGGACAGGTTGGAGCCCCAGCATTTT.

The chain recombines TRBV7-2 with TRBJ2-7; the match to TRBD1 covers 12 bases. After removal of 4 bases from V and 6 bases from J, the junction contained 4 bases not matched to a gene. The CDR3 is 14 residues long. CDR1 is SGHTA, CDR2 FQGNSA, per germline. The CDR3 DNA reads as TGTGCCAGCAGCTGGGACAGGGGGCGAAGCGAGCAGTACTTC. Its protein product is CASSWDRGRSEQYF.

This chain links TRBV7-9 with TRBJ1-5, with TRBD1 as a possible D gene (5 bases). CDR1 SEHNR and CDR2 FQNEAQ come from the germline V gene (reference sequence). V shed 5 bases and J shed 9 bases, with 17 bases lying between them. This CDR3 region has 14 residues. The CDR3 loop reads CASSRDSFSSPQHF. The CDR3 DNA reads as TGTGCCAGCAGCCGTGACAGTTTTTCCTCGCCCCAGCATTTT.

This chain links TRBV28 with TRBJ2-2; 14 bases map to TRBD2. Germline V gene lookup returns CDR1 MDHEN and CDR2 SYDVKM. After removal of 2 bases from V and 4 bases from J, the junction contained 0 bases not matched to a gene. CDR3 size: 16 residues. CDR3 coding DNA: TGTGCCAGCAGTTTAGGGACTAGCGGGGGCACCGGGGAGCTGTTTTTT. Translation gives CASSLGTSGGTGELFF.

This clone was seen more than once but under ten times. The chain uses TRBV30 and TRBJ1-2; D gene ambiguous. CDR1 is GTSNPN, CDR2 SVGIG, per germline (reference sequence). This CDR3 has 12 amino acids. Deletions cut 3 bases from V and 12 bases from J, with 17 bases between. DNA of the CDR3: TGTGCCTGGAGAGAAGTGGGAGGACCTAACACCTTC. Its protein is CAWREVGGPNTF.

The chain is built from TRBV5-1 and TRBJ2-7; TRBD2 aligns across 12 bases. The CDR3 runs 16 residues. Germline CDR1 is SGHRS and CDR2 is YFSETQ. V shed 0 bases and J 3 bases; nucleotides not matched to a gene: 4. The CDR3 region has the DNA TGCGCCAGCAGCTTGGGGCTAGCGGGAGGGTTCTACGAGCAGTACTTC. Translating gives CASSLGLAGGFYEQYF.

The CDR3 DNA reads TGTGCCTGGAGCCTCGGGAGGTATTACTACGAGCAGTACTTC. Translation: CAWSLGRYYYEQYF. The chain couples TRBV30 to TRBJ2-7, with 7 bases that match TRBD2. CDR3 length: 14 amino acids. Germline lookup yields CDR1 GTSNPN and CDR2 SVGIG (reference sequence). With V trimmed by 3 bases and J by 3 bases, 8 bases remained unmatched.

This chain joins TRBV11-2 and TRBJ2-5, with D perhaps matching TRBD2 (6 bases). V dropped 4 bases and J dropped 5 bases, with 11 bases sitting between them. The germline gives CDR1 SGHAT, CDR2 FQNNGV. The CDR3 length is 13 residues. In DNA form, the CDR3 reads TGTGCCAGCAGCTGGAGGGGCGGGGAGACCCAGTACTTC. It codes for CASSWRGGETQYF.

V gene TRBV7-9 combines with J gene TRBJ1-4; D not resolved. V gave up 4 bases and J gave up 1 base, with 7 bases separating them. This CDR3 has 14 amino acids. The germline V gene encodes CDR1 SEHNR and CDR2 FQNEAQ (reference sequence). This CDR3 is CASSYSLTNEKLFF. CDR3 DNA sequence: TGTGCCAGCAGCTATTCCTTAACTAATGAAAAACTGTTTTTT.

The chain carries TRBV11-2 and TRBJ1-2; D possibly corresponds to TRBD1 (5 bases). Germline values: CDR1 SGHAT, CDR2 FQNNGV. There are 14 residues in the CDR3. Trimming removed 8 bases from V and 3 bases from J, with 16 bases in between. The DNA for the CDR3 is TGTGCCAGCGCTCTCTCGGGGGGTTACTATGGCTACACCTTC. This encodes CASALSGGYYGYTF.

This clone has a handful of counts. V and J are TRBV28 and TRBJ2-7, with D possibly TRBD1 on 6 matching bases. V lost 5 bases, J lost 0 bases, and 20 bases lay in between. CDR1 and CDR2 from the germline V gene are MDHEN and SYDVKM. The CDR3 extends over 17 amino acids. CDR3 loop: CASSHELGQPNSYEQYF. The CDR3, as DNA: TGTGCCAGCAGTCACGAACTCGGACAGCCAAACTCCTACGAGCAGTACTTC.

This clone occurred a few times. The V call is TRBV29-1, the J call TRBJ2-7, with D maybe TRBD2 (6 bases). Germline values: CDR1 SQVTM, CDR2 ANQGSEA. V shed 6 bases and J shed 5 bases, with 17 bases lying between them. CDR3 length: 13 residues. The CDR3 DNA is TGCAGCGTGAACCCCGGGGGAGGACACGAGCAGTACTTC. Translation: CSVNPGGGHEQYF.

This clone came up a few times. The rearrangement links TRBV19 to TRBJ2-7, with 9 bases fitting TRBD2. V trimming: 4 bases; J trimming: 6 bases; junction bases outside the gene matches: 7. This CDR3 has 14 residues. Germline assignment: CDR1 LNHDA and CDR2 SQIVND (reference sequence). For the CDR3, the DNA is TGTGCCAGTAGTAAGCTAGCGGGATGGGGCGAGCAGTACTTC. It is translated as CASSKLAGWGEQYF.

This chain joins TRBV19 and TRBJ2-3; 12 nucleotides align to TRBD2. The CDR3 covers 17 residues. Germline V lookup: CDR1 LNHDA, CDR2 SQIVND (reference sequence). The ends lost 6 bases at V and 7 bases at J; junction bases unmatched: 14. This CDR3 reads CASSHLPLAGGQYTQYF. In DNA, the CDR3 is TGTGCCAGTAGCCACCTGCCGCTAGCGGGAGGGCAATATACGCAGTATTTT.

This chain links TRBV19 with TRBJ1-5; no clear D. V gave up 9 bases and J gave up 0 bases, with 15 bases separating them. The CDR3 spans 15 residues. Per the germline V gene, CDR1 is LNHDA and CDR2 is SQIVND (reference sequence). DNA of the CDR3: TGTGCCAGCGCTTCTAGGCCATATAGCAATCAGCCCCAGCATTTT. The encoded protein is CASASRPYSNQPQHF.

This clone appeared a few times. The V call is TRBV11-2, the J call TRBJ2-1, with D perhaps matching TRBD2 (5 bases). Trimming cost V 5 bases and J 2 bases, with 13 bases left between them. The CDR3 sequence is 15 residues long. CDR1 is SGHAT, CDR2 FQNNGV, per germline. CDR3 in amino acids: CASSRTGLPYNEQFF. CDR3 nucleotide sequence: TGTGCCAGCAGCAGGACTGGCCTTCCCTACAATGAGCAGTTCTTC.

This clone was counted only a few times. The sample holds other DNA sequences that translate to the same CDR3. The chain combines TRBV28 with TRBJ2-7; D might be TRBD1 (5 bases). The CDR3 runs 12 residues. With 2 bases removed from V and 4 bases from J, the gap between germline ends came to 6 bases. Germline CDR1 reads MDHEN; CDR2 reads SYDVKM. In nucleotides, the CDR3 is TGTGCCAGCAGTTTACAGGGTTACGAGCAGTACTTC. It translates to CASSLQGYEQYF.